These T cell receptor beta chains were read from a single sample in a study of vaccination and CD4 T cells after COVID-19. These receptors have no known antigen. TCRdb reanalysed the PCR reads using MiXCR and keeps one entry per CDR3 protein. The profile shows over 20,000 distinct CDR3 sequences, more than 30% of them singletons. The input for sequencing was CD4+ T cells from blood, cultured in vitro, taken about 7 months after SARS-CoV-2 vaccination. These receptors all come from a human donor who had recovered from COVID-19. Both conserved end residues are part of each CDR3. Each record gives: V gene, D gene, J gene, clone size, CDR3 protein, CDR3 DNA. D genes are given only for firm matches. Part of the rows lack a size; the others show once, few, many or a class for expanded clones.

>TRBV4-2|NA|TRBJ2-7|NA
CASSQAGTQNPYEQYF
TGTGCCAGCAGCCAAGCCGGGACCCAGAACCCCTACGAGCAGTACTTC
>TRBV24-1|NA|TRBJ2-5|NA
CATSDGGAETQYF
TGTGCCACCAGTGATGGGGGCGCGGAGACCCAGTACTTC
>TRBV12-3/TRBV12-4|NA|TRBJ2-1|NA
CASKYPHEQFF
TGTGCCAGCAAGTACCCCCATGAGCAGTTCTTC
>TRBV6-1|TRBD1|TRBJ2-1|NA
CASSLSPGQGAYEQFF
TGTGCCAGCAGTCTTTCTCCGGGACAGGGGGCCTATGAGCAGTTCTTC
>TRBV6-5|TRBD2|TRBJ2-7|NA
CASSRGTSGYPYEQYF
TGTGCCAGCAGCCGCGGGACTAGCGGGTACCCCTACGAGCAGTACTTC
>TRBV20-1|NA|TRBJ2-1|NA
CSAKGRENEQFF
TGCAGTGCGAAGGGTAGGGAGAATGAGCAGTTCTTC
>TRBV5-1|NA|TRBJ1-1|NA
CASSLEGPSSTEAFF
TGCGCCAGCAGCTTGGAAGGGCCTTCGAGCACTGAAGCTTTCTTT
>TRBV7-3|NA|TRBJ1-2|few
CASSGWAQSDYGYTF
TGTGCCAGCAGCGGATGGGCCCAGAGCGACTATGGCTACACCTTC
>TRBV20-1|TRBD1|TRBJ1-2|NA
CSAWDREGYTF
TGCAGTGCGTGGGACAGGGAAGGCTACACCTTC
>TRBV5-1|NA|TRBJ1-1|NA
CASSSGVGTEAFF
TGCGCCAGCAGCTCCGGGGTCGGCACTGAAGCTTTCTTT
>TRBV28|TRBD1|TRBJ2-5|few
CASSPRGRQETQYF
TGTGCCAGCAGCCCCAGGGGGCGACAAGAGACCCAGTACTTC
>TRBV20-1|NA|TRBJ1-2|few
CSARAGGGVTLNYGYTF
TGCAGTGCTAGAGCCGGGGGAGGGGTAACACTTAACTATGGCTACACCTTC
>TRBV27|TRBD1|TRBJ1-1|few
CASSPRQGMNTEAFF
TGTGCCAGCAGTCCAAGACAGGGGATGAACACTGAAGCTTTCTTT
>TRBV6-2/TRBV6-3|NA|TRBJ2-6|NA
CASRDSGANVLTF
TGTGCCAGCAGGGATTCTGGGGCCAACGTCCTGACTTTC
>TRBV24-1|TRBD1|TRBJ2-5|medium-sized
CAIGRDSFFGETQYF
TGTGCCATCGGACGGGACAGTTTCTTTGGAGAGACCCAGTACTTC
>TRBV7-3|TRBD1|TRBJ1-2|medium-sized
CASSPTGGYGYTF
TGTGCCAGCAGCCCCACAGGGGGCTATGGCTACACCTTC
>TRBV7-2|NA|TRBJ1-2|NA
CASSLARIAIHGYTF
TGTGCCAGCAGCTTAGCGAGGATTGCGATTCATGGCTACACCTTC
>TRBV5-4|TRBD1|TRBJ1-2|NA
CASSLTRDSINYGYTF
TGTGCCAGCAGCTTGACCCGGGACAGCATCAACTATGGCTACACCTTC
>TRBV20-1|TRBD1|TRBJ1-1|many
CSANDRVNTEAFF
TGCAGTGCCAACGACAGGGTGAACACTGAAGCTTTCTTT
>TRBV20-1|TRBD2|TRBJ2-5|few
CSARKAGGGETQYF
TGCAGTGCTAGAAAGGCGGGAGGCGGGGAGACCCAGTACTTC
>TRBV7-3|NA|TRBJ2-5|few
CASSLNTSPQETQYF
TGTGCCAGCAGCCTCAATACATCCCCGCAAGAGACCCAGTACTTC
>TRBV20-1|NA|TRBJ2-3|NA
CSAAFGSTDTQYF
TGCAGTGCAGCCTTTGGAAGCACAGATACGCAGTATTTT
>TRBV7-8|NA|TRBJ2-7|few
CASSYSTLGEQYF
TGTGCCAGCAGCTATAGCACCCTTGGCGAGCAGTACTTC
>TRBV6-5|NA|TRBJ2-3|NA
CASSSVGDTQYF
TGTGCCAGCAGTTCGGTCGGAGATACGCAGTATTTT
>TRBV24-1|TRBD1|TRBJ2-7|medium-sized
CATFSTGQGLHEQYF
TGTGCCACCTTCTCCACAGGACAGGGGCTGCACGAGCAGTACTTC
>TRBV7-9|TRBD1|TRBJ1-1|few
CASSSQGGTEAFF
TGTGCCAGCAGCTCCCAGGGGGGAACTGAAGCTTTCTTT
>TRBV5-1|NA|TRBJ1-1|NA
CASRGQGKAAFF
TGCGCCAGCAGGGGGCAGGGGAAAGCGGCTTTCTTT
>TRBV6-5|TRBD1|TRBJ1-2|NA
CASSYGQDYGYTF
TGTGCCAGCAGTTACGGACAGGATTATGGCTACACCTTC
>TRBV20-1|NA|TRBJ1-1|NA
CSASVSFSNTEAFF
TGCAGTGCTAGCGTCAGCTTTTCGAACACTGAAGCTTTCTTT
>TRBV11-2|NA|TRBJ2-7|once
CASSFFVETYEQYF
TGTGCCAGCAGCTTTTTTGTAGAGACCTACGAGCAGTACTTC
>TRBV20-1|TRBD1|TRBJ2-3|NA
CSARSLAGTGDTQYF
TGCAGTGCTAGATCCTTGGCGGGGACAGGGGATACGCAGTATTTT
>TRBV19|NA|TRBJ2-1|NA
CASSVDSFSYNEQFF
TGTGCCAGTAGTGTCGACTCATTCTCCTACAATGAGCAGTTCTTC
>TRBV6-1|NA|TRBJ2-2|NA
CASSLETYTGELFF
TGTGCCAGCAGTCTCGAGACATACACCGGGGAGCTGTTTTTT
>TRBV6-1|NA|TRBJ1-2|NA
CASSEVNTAYGHTF
TGTGCCAGCAGTGAGGTTAACACGGCTTACGGCCACACCTTC
>TRBV20-1|TRBD1|TRBJ2-5|NA
CSARRDRGQETQYF
TGCAGTGCTAGGCGCGACAGGGGACAAGAGACCCAGTACTTC
>TRBV24-1|NA|TRBJ2-7|few
CATSDPTGAGEQYF
TGTGCCACCAGTGACCCGACCGGTGCGGGGGAGCAGTACTTC
>TRBV19|NA|TRBJ2-7|few
CASTAPGGSEQYF
TGTGCCAGTACCGCCCCCGGTGGCTCCGAGCAGTACTTC
>TRBV7-2|TRBD2|TRBJ2-3|NA
CASSLSGSANTQYF
TGTGCCAGCAGCTTGAGCGGGAGTGCGAATACGCAGTATTTT
>TRBV7-6|TRBD1|TRBJ2-5|NA
CASSGYRGQETQYF
TGTGCCAGCAGCGGGTACAGGGGACAAGAGACCCAGTACTTC
>TRBV7-9|TRBD1|TRBJ1-2|few
CASSFQGAGGYTF
TGTGCCAGCAGCTTCCAGGGGGCGGGCGGCTACACCTTC
>TRBV20-1|TRBD1|TRBJ2-5|few
CSASSRGLETQYF
TGCAGTGCTAGCAGCAGGGGGCTTGAGACCCAGTACTTC
>TRBV20-1|NA|TRBJ2-5|NA
CSASGTPSGAQYF
TGCAGTGCTAGTGGGACCCCCTCAGGGGCCCAGTACTTC
>TRBV10-3|TRBD2|TRBJ2-1|NA
CAISDKGLAGAAYNEQFF
TGTGCCATCAGTGATAAGGGACTAGCGGGAGCCGCCTACAATGAGCAGTTCTTC
>TRBV21-1|NA|TRBJ2-1|NA
CASSKGDSVSSYNEQFF
TGTGCCAGCAGCAAAGGGGACAGCGTCAGCTCCTACAATGAGCAGTTCTTC
>TRBV6-1|NA|TRBJ1-6|few
CASREIQGRPLHF
TGTGCCAGCAGGGAAATTCAGGGCAGGCCCCTCCACTTT
>TRBV19|NA|TRBJ2-7|NA
CASSRDGPYEQYF
TGTGCCAGTAGTAGGGACGGCCCCTACGAGCAGTACTTC
>TRBV20-1|TRBD2|TRBJ2-7|NA
CSARVTTSGVSYEQYF
TGCAGTGCTAGAGTTACTACTAGCGGGGTCTCCTACGAGCAGTACTTC
>TRBV7-3|TRBD2|TRBJ2-3|NA
CASSFGDYTDTQYF
TGTGCCAGCAGCTTCGGGGACTACACAGATACGCAGTATTTT
>TRBV20-1|NA|TRBJ2-5|few
CSANDWDGDQETQYF
TGCAGTGCTAACGACTGGGACGGGGACCAAGAGACCCAGTACTTC
>TRBV11-3|TRBD1|TRBJ1-2|NA
CASSQDVRQGIGYTF
TGTGCCAGCAGCCAAGATGTTAGACAGGGAATTGGCTACACCTTC
>TRBV11-2|TRBD2|TRBJ2-1|NA
CASSTPRGLGYNEQFF
TGTGCCAGCAGCACTCCTCGGGGACTAGGGTACAATGAGCAGTTCTTC
>TRBV7-8|NA|TRBJ2-3|few
CASSSGTSTDTQYF
TGTGCCAGCAGTTCGGGTACTAGCACAGATACGCAGTATTTT
>TRBV10-3|NA|TRBJ2-6|NA
CAISGRDSGANVLTF
TGTGCCATCAGTGGTAGGGATTCTGGGGCCAACGTCCTGACTTTC
>TRBV7-9|NA|TRBJ1-6|NA
CASSLAGVSPLHF
TGTGCCAGCAGCTTAGCGGGGGTTTCACCCCTCCACTTT
>TRBV20-1|TRBD2|TRBJ2-3|NA
CSASSSGGADTQYF
TGCAGTGCTAGTTCTAGCGGGGGTGCAGATACGCAGTATTTT
>TRBV30|TRBD1|TRBJ2-5|NA
CAWSIPNRGHQETQYF
TGTGCCTGGAGCATACCAAACAGGGGCCACCAAGAGACCCAGTACTTC
>TRBV6-2/TRBV6-3|NA|TRBJ2-1|NA
CASSYSVENNEQFF
TGTGCCAGCAGTTACTCTGTCGAGAACAATGAGCAGTTCTTC
>TRBV20-1|NA|TRBJ1-6|NA
CSARDQSTGNSPLHF
TGCAGTGCTAGAGACCAATCTACAGGGAATTCACCCCTCCACTTT
>TRBV7-2|NA|TRBJ2-7|NA
CASSLARMNEQYF
TGTGCCAGCAGCTTAGCGCGGATGAACGAGCAGTACTTC
>TRBV28|NA|TRBJ2-5|NA
CASSSLGAETQYF
TGTGCCAGCAGTTCCCTCGGCGCGGAGACCCAGTACTTC